This is a list of T cell receptor beta chains from one sample in a study of control samples from healthy donors and cancer patients. The data were produced by immunoSEQ multiplex PCR, yet TCRdb's version contains in-frame clones alone and is incomplete. The data contain about 12,000 clones, over 75% of them singletons. What was sequenced was formalin-fixed, paraffin-embedded tissue. The receptor source for this set is a male donor with melanoma. CDR3s include the opening cysteine and the closing phenylalanine or tryptophan. D genes are given only for firm matches. Rows may omit the clone size; those that give it use once, few, many or a size class.

d_gene	abundance	v_gene	j_gene	CDR3aa	CDR3nt
NA	NA	TRBV12-3/TRBV12-4	TRBJ2-3	CASSPGGADTQYF	TGTGCCAGCAGCCCGGGTGGGGCAGATACGCAGTATTTT
TRBD1	NA	TRBV3-1/TRBV3-2	TRBJ1-2	CASSQSNDRDGYTF	TGTGCCAGCAGCCAAAGTAACGACAGGGATGGCTACACCTTC
TRBD1	NA	TRBV24-1	TRBJ2-5	CATQADGTGGQETQYF	TGTGCCACCCAGGCTGACGGGACAGGAGGCCAAGAGACCCAGTACTTC
TRBD2	NA	TRBV2	TRBJ2-2	CASSAAGGNTGELFF	TGTGCCAGCAGCGCGGCGGGAGGGAACACCGGGGAGCTGTTTTTT
NA	NA	TRBV7-8	TRBJ2-3	CASSSGTDTQYF	TGTGCCAGCAGCTCCGGCACAGATACGCAGTATTTT
NA	NA	TRBV5-6	TRBJ2-3	CASSLKGGNTQYF	TGTGCCAGCAGCTTGAAAGGAGGGAATACGCAGTATTTT
NA	NA	TRBV18	TRBJ2-7	CASSPPSLGYEQYF	TGTGCCAGCTCACCACCGAGCTTGGGATACGAGCAGTACTTC
NA	NA	TRBV7-9	TRBJ1-1	CASNKGNTEAFF	TGTGCCAGCAACAAGGGGAACACTGAAGCTTTCTTT
NA	NA	TRBV4-1	TRBJ1-5	CASSQERQGNQPQHF	TGCGCCAGCAGCCAAGAACGGCAGGGGAATCAGCCCCAGCATTTT
TRBD2	few	TRBV20-1	TRBJ2-1	CSASWGGSRQFF	TGCAGTGCTAGTTGGGGCGGGAGCCGGCAGTTCTTC
NA	NA	TRBV10-3	TRBJ1-2	CAIQISTDSGYTF	TGTGCCATCCAGATATCAACAGACAGTGGCTACACCTTC
NA	NA	TRBV6-5	TRBJ1-2	CASNSLNSFNYGYTF	TGTGCCAGCAATAGTTTAAACTCTTTTAACTATGGCTACACCTTC
NA	once	TRBV28	TRBJ1-4	CASSPTGKGEGEKLFF	TGTGCCAGCAGTCCGACTGGCAAGGGGGAGGGTGAAAAACTGTTTTTT
NA	once	TRBV6-6	TRBJ1-2	CASSPARATGHGYTF	TGTGCCAGCAGCCCCGCCCGGGCTACGGGTCATGGCTACACCTTC
NA	NA	TRBV14	TRBJ2-6	CASSPMASGANVLTF	TGTGCCAGCAGCCCAATGGCGTCCGGGGCCAACGTCCTGACTTTC
NA	NA	TRBV6-1	TRBJ2-1	CASSEYWGEQFF	TGTGCCAGCAGTGAATATTGGGGTGAGCAGTTCTTC
NA	NA	TRBV7-9	TRBJ2-3	CASSLGGSDTQYF	TGTGCCAGCAGCTTAGGGGGGTCAGATACGCAGTATTTT
TRBD2	NA	TRBV13	TRBJ2-1	CASSPRLASGGAEQFF	TGTGCCAGCAGCCCCAGACTAGCCAGCGGGGGAGCAGAGCAGTTCTTC
NA	NA	TRBV6-5	TRBJ2-7	CASSLASGLRGEQYF	TGTGCCAGCAGTCTCGCCTCGGGGTTGCGGGGCGAGCAGTACTTC
NA	NA	TRBV15	TRBJ2-1	CATSRDFVEQFF	TGTGCCACCAGCAGAGATTTTGTCGAGCAGTTCTTC
NA	NA	TRBV6-5	TRBJ2-7	CASSIQYGDSYEQYF	TGTGCCAGCAGCATTCAATATGGGGACTCCTACGAGCAGTACTTC
TRBD2	NA	TRBV18	TRBJ2-1	CASSPGVGLAGANEQFF	TGTGCCAGCTCACCAGGTGTAGGTCTAGCGGGAGCTAATGAGCAGTTCTTC
NA	NA	TRBV30	TRBJ1-1	CAWSARTENTEAFF	TGTGCCTGGAGTGCAAGGACGGAGAACACTGAAGCTTTCTTT
TRBD2	NA	TRBV5-5	TRBJ2-1	CASVPVVAGGSSYNEQFF	TGTGCCAGCGTCCCGGTGGTAGCGGGAGGGAGCTCCTACAATGAGCAGTTCTTC
TRBD2	once	TRBV19	TRBJ2-3	CASTVAGDTDTQYF	TGTGCCAGCACCGTAGCGGGAGATACAGATACGCAGTATTTT
NA	NA	TRBV10-1	TRBJ2-3	CASSDMGGEQYF	TGCGCCAGCAGTGACATGGGAGGAGAGCAGTATTTT